Below, 21 T cell receptor beta chains from the same sample are listed, as sequenced in a study of CD8 T cells in Susac syndrome. After extraction with the RNeasy kit, 0.5 to 1 ug of the RNA was reverse transcribed using random hexamers. TCRdb re-called the immunoSEQ multiplex PCR reads through MiXCR, storing one row per CDR3 protein. The sample yields around 200,000 distinct CDR3 sequences, 85% to 95% seen once. Sequencing used CD4+ T cells from PBMCs. The receptor source for this set is a human donor in good health.

The V and J genes are TRBV29-1 and TRBJ1-1; D not certain. The CDR3 has 12 amino acids. V was trimmed by 7 bases and J by 4 bases, leaving 13 bases between them. Germline V gives CDR1 SQVTM, CDR2 ANQGSEA. CDR3 loop: CSGAETGTEAFF. The CDR3 nucleotides read TGCAGCGGTGCCGAGACGGGCACTGAAGCTTTCTTT. The full variable domain, its missing parts supplied by reference TRBV29-1 and TRBJ1-1, is SAVISQKPSRDICQRGTSLTIQCQVDSQVTMMFWYRQQPGQSLTLIATANQGSEATYESGFVIDKFPISRPNLTFSTLTVSNMSPEDSSIYLCSGAETGTEAFFGQGTRLTVV.

V usage is TRBV15 and J usage is TRBJ1-1; TRBD1 aligns across 7 bases. Losses at the gene ends were 1 base for V and 7 bases for J; bases not matched to a gene: 6. The CDR3 is made up of 14 amino acids. In germline, CDR1 is LNHNV, CDR2 YYDKDF (reference sequence). CDR3 protein: CATSRGTTGVEAFF. Written as DNA, the CDR3 is TGTGCCACCAGCAGAGGCACAACAGGGGTTGAAGCTTTCTTT.

The chain employs TRBV6-6 and TRBJ1-1, with TRBD1 as a possible D gene (5 bases). With 2 bases removed from V and 1 base from J, the gap between germline ends came to 5 bases. The germline V gene encodes CDR1 MNHNY and CDR2 SVGAGI (reference sequence). The CDR3 consists of 13 residues. The CDR3: CASSYGGNTEAFF. In DNA, the CDR3 is TGTGCCAGCAGTTACGGGGGGAACACTGAAGCTTTCTTT.

The chain has TRBV28 and TRBJ1-1, with a possible D match to TRBD1 (5 bases). Per germline, CDR1 MDHEN and CDR2 SYDVKM. The CDR3 totals 14 residues. V lost 5 bases to trimming and J lost 6 bases, with 16 bases between them. DNA for the CDR3: TGTGCCAGCAGTCCGGGACTGTATGGCCCTGAAGCTTTCTTT. It yields the protein CASSPGLYGPEAFF. Looking up the rest from reference TRBV28 and TRBJ1-1 gives the full variable domain: DVKVTQSSRYLVKRTGEKVFLECVQDMDHENMFWYRQDPGLGLRLIYFSYDVKMKEKGDIPEGYSVSREKKERFSLILESASTNQTSMYLCASSPGLYGPEAFFGQGTRLTVV.

This clonotype has a handful of counts. The chain carries TRBV3-1 and TRBJ2-2; D gene unclear. The germline V gene has CDR1 LGHDT and CDR2 YNNKEL (reference sequence). This CDR3 is built from 14 residues. The V gene lost 0 bases and the J gene lost 4 bases, with 6 bases spanning the gap. The CDR3 loop reads CASSQEGRTGELFF. CDR3 sequence (DNA): TGTGCCAGCAGCCAAGAGGGTCGCACCGGGGAGCTGTTTTTT. Drawing the rest from reference TRBV3-1 and TRBJ2-2, the complete variable domain is DTAVSQTPKYLVTQMGNDKSIKCEQNLGHDTMYWYKQDSKKFLKIMFSYNNKELIINETVPNRFSPKSPDKAHLNLHINSLELGDSAVYFCASSQEGRTGELFFGEGSRLTVL.

The V and J genes are TRBV23-1 and TRBJ2-1, with D possibly being TRBD2 (6 bases). TRBV23-1 qualifies as an ORF whose function is uncertain. Trimming shortened V by 1 base and J by 7 bases, and 11 bases separated the two germline ends. The CDR3 contains 14 residues. Here the CDR3 reads CASSQLEGMNEQFF. The CDR3 region has the DNA TGCGCCAGCAGTCAATTGGAGGGGATGAATGAGCAGTTCTTC.

DNA for the CDR3: TGTGCCACCAGCAGAGATCTCGGGACCGGGGAGCTGTTTTTT. It translates to CATSRDLGTGELFF. The rearrangement links TRBV15 to TRBJ2-2; D call uncertain. The ends were cut back, 0 bases at V and 5 bases at J, with 7 bases in the middle. This CDR3 spans 14 amino acids. Per the germline V gene, CDR1 is LNHNV and CDR2 is YYDKDF (reference sequence).

This chain connects TRBV20-1 to TRBJ1-5, with TRBD1 as a possible D gene (6 bases). The CDR3 consists of 17 residues. Deletions cut 0 bases from V and 6 bases from J, with 21 bases between. The germline V gene encodes CDR1 DFQATT and CDR2 SNEGSKA (reference sequence). CDR3 amino acids: CSARDHSAGRGAQPQHF. CDR3 DNA sequence: TGCAGTGCTAGAGATCATTCCGCGGGCCGGGGGGCTCAGCCCCAGCATTTT.

This rearrangement joins TRBV3-1 to TRBJ2-4; D gene unclear. Germline-derived CDR1 and CDR2 are LGHDT and YNNKEL (reference sequence). V lost 8 bases to trimming and J lost 8 bases, with 7 bases between them. The CDR3 is 10 residues long. CDR3 in amino acids: CASGNHIQYF. The CDR3 DNA sequence: TGTGCCAGCGGTAACCACATTCAGTACTTC. The full variable domain, with the rest looked up from reference TRBV3-1 and TRBJ2-4, is DTAVSQTPKYLVTQMGNDKSIKCEQNLGHDTMYWYKQDSKKFLKIMFSYNNKELIINETVPNRFSPKSPDKAHLNLHINSLELGDSAVYFCASGNHIQYFGAGTRLSVL.

The V gene is TRBV5-1, the J gene TRBJ1-1, with TRBD1 as a possible D gene (5 bases). Germline V gene data show CDR1 as SGHRS and CDR2 as YFSETQ. The CDR3 runs to 12 residues. Trimming pared 5 bases from V and 8 bases from J, leaving 13 bases between. CDR3: CASRLAGREAFF. The CDR3, as DNA: TGCGCCAGCAGACTGGCAGGGAGAGAAGCTTTCTTT.

The V and J genes are TRBV10-3 and TRBJ2-7; TRBD1 matches at 12 bases. The ends lost 0 bases at V and 5 bases at J; junction bases unmatched: 5. The CDR3 has 16 amino acids. The V gene's germline CDR1 is ENHRY and CDR2 SYGVKD. The CDR3 nucleotides are TGTGCCATCAGTGAGTCGGGACAGGGGGCCGATCACGAGCAGTACTTC. It is translated as CAISESGQGADHEQYF.

J is TRBJ2-1 and V is TRBV2; TRBD1 matches at 9 bases. V lost 5 bases, J lost 5 bases, and 10 bases stayed unmatched. From germline, CDR1 is SNHLY and CDR2 FYNNEI. The CDR3 is 16 residues long. CDR3 DNA: TGTGCCAGCAGTTGGGGGCTGGGACAGGGCCACAATGAGCAGTTCTTC. It yields the protein CASSWGLGQGHNEQFF.

The chain links TRBV20-1 to TRBJ2-7; D remains unclear. Trimming shortened V by 3 bases and J by 9 bases, and 18 bases separated the two germline ends. This CDR3 comprises 13 residues. The germline V gene encodes CDR1 DFQATT and CDR2 SNEGSKA (reference sequence). CDR3 coding DNA: TGCAGTGCTAGTTCTGTCAGGAGCTATCGGCAGTACTTC. It encodes CSASSVRSYRQYF.

The V and J genes are TRBV3-1 and TRBJ2-1; possibly TRBD2 for D (5 bases). Between the trimmed V and J ends, which lost 0 bases and 5 bases, there was a span of 8 bases. The CDR3 length is 14 residues. Germline assignment: CDR1 LGHDT and CDR2 YNNKEL (reference sequence). The CDR3 sequence is CASSQDSGNNEQFF. The CDR3, as DNA: TGTGCCAGCAGCCAAGATTCGGGGAACAATGAGCAGTTCTTC.

The chain recombines TRBV5-1 with TRBJ2-5; the D gene is possibly TRBD2 (5 bases). V dropped 4 bases and J dropped 2 bases, with 12 bases sitting between them. CDR3 size: 14 residues. In germline, CDR1 is SGHRS, CDR2 YFSETQ. The CDR3 spells CASSPEGRQETQYF. The CDR3, as DNA: TGCGCCAGCAGCCCGGAAGGGAGACAAGAGACCCAGTACTTC.

This chain connects TRBV6-5 to TRBJ2-5, with 10 bases identical to TRBD2. Germline CDR1 and CDR2: MNHEY and SVGAGI. The CDR3 extends over 15 amino acids. The V and J ends lost 5 bases and 4 bases, in that order; junction bases with no gene match: 7. The CDR3 DNA follows: TGTGCCAGCAGTCAGGGACTAGCGTCCAGAGAGACCCAGTACTTC. Protein: CASSQGLASRETQYF.

The chain recombines TRBV20-1 with TRBJ2-2, with D possibly being TRBD2 (6 bases). The V and J ends lost 3 bases and 7 bases respectively, with 9 bases between them. CDR3 length: 12 amino acids. Germline CDR1 and CDR2: DFQATT and SNEGSKA (reference sequence). The CDR3 DNA is TGCAGTGCTAGGGAGGGAGACGGGGAGCTGTTTTTT. Its protein product is CSAREGDGELFF.

V and J are TRBV12-3 or TRBV12-4 and TRBJ2-1; the match to TRBD2 covers 11 bases. CDR3 size: 15 residues. Trimming took 5 bases from V and 7 from J; bases not matched to a gene: 7. Written as DNA, the CDR3 is TGTGCCAGCAGTGGCGAACTAGCGGGGGTAAATGAGCAGTTCTTC. Its translation: CASSGELAGVNEQFF.

The chain carries TRBV27 and TRBJ2-7; 7 bases are shared with TRBD1. The J segment lost 5 bases and the V segment lost 7 bases, leaving 8 bases of the junction unmatched. The CDR3 consists of 13 residues. CDR1 is MNHEY and CDR2 is SMNVEV in the germline V gene (reference sequence). CDR3 sequence: CASTRTGYNEQYF. DNA of the CDR3: TGTGCCAGCACAAGGACAGGATACAACGAGCAGTACTTC.

J is TRBJ2-5 and V is TRBV9; 13 bases are a match to TRBD2. The CDR3 has 16 amino acids. CDR1 and CDR2 (germline): SGDLS, YYNGEE. V was pared by 3 bases and J by 0 bases, with 2 bases of the junction left unmatched. DNA for the CDR3: TGTGCCAGCAGCGCGACTAGCGGGGGGTACCAAGAGACCCAGTACTTC. It encodes CASSATSGGYQETQYF.

The chain combines TRBV29-1 with TRBJ2-2; 10 nucleotides align to TRBD1. Germline V gene data show CDR1 as SQVTM and CDR2 as ANQGSEA. V gave up 4 bases and J gave up 7 bases; unmatched junction bases: 9. The CDR3 sequence is 15 residues long. The CDR3 protein is CSVGLGTGADGELFF. The CDR3, as DNA: TGCAGCGTTGGATTGGGGACAGGGGCTGACGGGGAGCTGTTTTTT.